One T cell receptor (beta chain) is described in this entry. Via 5' RACE with UMI labels, TRB cDNA libraries were prepared. TCRdb reprocessed the 5' RACE reads; each CDR3 protein has one entry and no DNA is given. The clone table shows 55,000 to 70,000 distinct CDR3 sequences, with the ten largest holding about 25%. This entry comes from a study of CXCR3-negative and CXCR3-positive naive CD8 T cells. Germline V gene data show CDR1 as SGHTA and CDR2 as FQGNSA. The CDR3 runs to 16 residues. The rearrangement links TRBV7-2 to TRBJ2-1; the D gene TCRdb calls, TRBD1, cannot be checked with no DNA. Sequenced material: memory CD8+ T cells from blood. The clonotype was recovered from a human donor in good health. Some clones in this sample may be carry-over from other donors' samples. The CDR3 loop is CASSLVPGGAYNEQFF.